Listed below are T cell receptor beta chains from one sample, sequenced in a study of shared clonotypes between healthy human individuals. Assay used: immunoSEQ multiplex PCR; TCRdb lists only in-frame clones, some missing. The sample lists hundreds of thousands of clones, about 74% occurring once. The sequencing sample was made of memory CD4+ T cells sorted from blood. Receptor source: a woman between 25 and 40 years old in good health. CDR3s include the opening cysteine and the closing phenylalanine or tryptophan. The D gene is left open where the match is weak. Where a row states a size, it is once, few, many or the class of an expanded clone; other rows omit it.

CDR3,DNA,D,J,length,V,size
CASSGGGRDTQYF,TGTGCCAGCTCGGGTGGGGGGCGAGATACGCAGTATTTT,.,TRBJ2-3,13,TRBV28,.
CASSLRVTGTSGRNEQFF,TGTGCCAGCAGCTTGCGCGTTACCGGGACTAGCGGGAGAAATGAGCAGTTCTTC,TRBD2,TRBJ2-1,18,TRBV7-3,.
CASSPTRGQKNTEAFF,TGTGCCAGTAGTCCCACCAGGGGACAAAAGAACACTGAAGCTTTCTTT,.,TRBJ1-1,16,TRBV19,.
CASSFGRKPYEQYF,TGTGCCAGCAGCTTCGGCAGGAAACCCTACGAGCAGTACTTC,.,TRBJ2-7,14,TRBV7-9,.
CASSARTSGTPYNEQFF,TGTGCCAGCAGCGCTCGGACTAGCGGGACCCCCTACAATGAGCAGTTCTTC,TRBD2,TRBJ2-1,17,TRBV7-9,once
CASSTGLAGGSYEQYF,TGTGCCAGCAGCACGGGACTAGCGGGAGGTAGCTACGAGCAGTACTTC,TRBD2,TRBJ2-7,16,TRBV7-9,.
CASSLDTSYEQYF,TGTGCCAGCAGCTTGGACACCTCCTACGAGCAGTACTTC,.,TRBJ2-7,13,TRBV7-9,.
CSAVRGYEQYF,TGCAGTGCCGTCCGGGGCTACGAGCAGTACTTC,.,TRBJ2-7,11,TRBV20-1,.
CASSIAGGSPELYF,TGCGCCAGCAGCATAGCGGGAGGTTCCCCGGAGTTATACTTC,TRBD2,TRBJ2-7,14,TRBV4-1,.
CASSWRGGGGHEQYF,TGTGCCAGCTCATGGAGGGGCGGTGGGGGTCACGAGCAGTACTTC,.,TRBJ2-7,15,TRBV18,.
CASSQGVVPGDEQFF,TGCGCCAGCAGCCAAGGCGTGGTTCCTGGGGATGAGCAGTTCTTC,.,TRBJ2-1,15,TRBV4-1,.
CASSPPWAGANEQFF,TGTGCCAGTAGCCCCCCGTGGGCGGGGGCTAATGAGCAGTTCTTC,.,TRBJ2-1,15,TRBV19,.
CASKMGGSTDTQYF,TGTGCCAGCAAAATGGGCGGGAGCACAGATACGCAGTATTTT,.,TRBJ2-3,14,TRBV18,.
CASTFMGQVNSYEQYF,TGTGCCAGCACGTTCATGGGGCAGGTGAATTCCTACGAGCAGTACTTC,.,TRBJ2-7,16,TRBV5-5,.
CASSLFTNTEAFF,TGTGCCAGCAGTCTATTCACGAACACTGAAGCTTTCTTT,.,TRBJ1-1,13,TRBV6-6,few
CASSLGLAVQETQYF,TGTGCCAGCAGCTTAGGCCTAGCGGTTCAAGAGACCCAGTACTTC,TRBD2,TRBJ2-5,15,TRBV11-2,.
CASSLDRGKYNEQFF,TGTGCCAGCAGCTTAGATCGGGGAAAGTACAATGAGCAGTTCTTC,.,TRBJ2-1,15,TRBV11-3,once
CASSIWQSNQPQHF,TGTGCCAGTAGTATCTGGCAGAGCAATCAGCCCCAGCATTTT,.,TRBJ1-5,14,TRBV19,.
CASSRGTSGTGELFF,TGCGCCAGCAGCCGAGGGACTAGCGGGACCGGGGAGCTGTTTTTT,TRBD2,TRBJ2-2,15,TRBV5-1,.
CASSLVFGAESTDTQYF,TGCGCCAGCAGCTTGGTTTTTGGGGCAGAGTCGACAGATACGCAGTATTTT,.,TRBJ2-3,17,TRBV5-1,once
CASSRETSGRYTQYF,TGCGCCAGCAGCCGGGAGACTAGCGGGAGATATACGCAGTATTTT,TRBD2,TRBJ2-3,15,TRBV4-1,once
CASSEIAEVLDEQFF,TGTGCCAGCAGTGAAATAGCGGAGGTGCTGGATGAGCAGTTCTTC,.,TRBJ2-1,15,TRBV2,.
CASSFSSGSGSYEQYF,TGCGCCAGCAGCTTCTCTAGCGGGAGCGGATCCTACGAGCAGTACTTC,TRBD2,TRBJ2-7,16,TRBV5-1,.
CASSEYRTHPYEQYF,TGTGCCAGCAGTGAATACAGGACACATCCATACGAGCAGTACTTC,.,TRBJ2-7,15,TRBV6-1,.
CASTQGTGNTIYF,TGTGCCAGCACACAGGGAACCGGAAACACCATATATTTT,.,TRBJ1-3,13,TRBV6-1,.
CASSQQTSGDEQFF,TGCGCCAGCAGCCAACAGACTAGCGGGGATGAGCAGTTCTTC,TRBD2,TRBJ2-1,14,TRBV4-1,.
CASSLVQAYEQYF,TGTGCCAGCAGCTTAGTACAGGCCTACGAGCAGTACTTC,.,TRBJ2-7,13,TRBV7-9,.
CASMFRGKINQPQHF,TGTGCCAGTATGTTTCGGGGGAAAATCAATCAGCCCCAGCATTTT,.,TRBJ1-5,15,TRBV19,once
CASSALGQGTRNTEAFF,TGTGCCAGTAGTGCCTTGGGACAGGGGACAAGGAACACTGAAGCTTTCTTT,TRBD1,TRBJ1-1,17,TRBV19,once
CASSLTGVSGNTIYF,TGTGCCAGCAGCCTTACAGGTGTCTCTGGAAACACCATATATTTT,.,TRBJ1-3,15,TRBV5-5,.
CASSSREGTQETQYF,TGTGCCAGCAGCTCCAGGGAGGGGACCCAAGAGACCCAGTACTTC,TRBD2,TRBJ2-5,15,TRBV11-2,.
CASSLRDGVGTYEQYF,TGTGCCAGCAGCTTGAGGGACGGAGTGGGTACCTACGAGCAGTACTTC,.,TRBJ2-7,16,TRBV5-4,.
CASSPPFSYEQYF,TGCGCCAGCTCTCCCCCCTTTTCCTACGAGCAGTACTTC,.,TRBJ2-7,13,TRBV5-1,.
CASSPYGTLNTGELFF,TGTGCCAGTAGCCCCTACGGGACTCTCAACACCGGGGAGCTGTTTTTT,.,TRBJ2-2,16,TRBV19,once
CASSFGQIYGYTF,TGTGCCAGCAGCTTCGGACAGATCTATGGCTACACCTTC,.,TRBJ1-2,13,TRBV7-9,.
CASSEAVLGPF,TGTGCCAGCAGTGAAGCGGTCCTTGGTCCCTTC,.,TRBJ1-2,11,TRBV2,few
CASSLDPGTSYEQYF,TGTGCCAGCAGCTTGGACCCAGGGACCAGTTACGAGCAGTACTTC,.,TRBJ2-7,15,TRBV5-4,.
CAGGTEVNQPQHF,TGTGCCGGCGGGACAGAGGTCAATCAGCCCCAGCATTTT,TRBD1,TRBJ1-5,13,TRBV2,.
CASSQGEGRMDSPLHF,TGTGCCAGCAGCCAAGGAGAGGGCCGGATGGATTCACCCCTCCACTTT,.,TRBJ1-6,16,TRBV4-2,.
CASSLQGTAGANVLTF,TGTGCCAGCAGCTTACAGGGTACGGCTGGGGCCAACGTCCTGACTTTC,.,TRBJ2-6,16,TRBV7-8,.
CASSEFGSTEAFF,TGTGCCAGCAGTGAGTTTGGGTCCACTGAAGCTTTCTTT,.,TRBJ1-1,13,TRBV6-1,.
CASSIPQVNTEAFF,TGCGCCAGCAGCATCCCCCAGGTGAACACTGAAGCTTTCTTT,.,TRBJ1-1,14,TRBV5-1,many
CASSWRRGRTDTQYF,TGTGCCAGCAGTTGGCGGCGGGGACGAACAGATACGCAGTATTTT,.,TRBJ2-3,15,TRBV28,.
CASSLYPGLAAAKNIQYF,TGTGCCAGTAGTCTCTACCCGGGACTAGCGGCAGCCAAAAACATTCAGTACTTC,TRBD2,TRBJ2-4,18,TRBV19,.
CASRGGLFGYTF,TGTGCCAGCAGGGGAGGGTTGTTTGGCTACACCTTC,.,TRBJ1-2,12,TRBV27,.